A single TCR beta chain is shown here with its context. Its antigen remains unidentified. Base qualities are missing; no much larger clone stands one base away. These data belong to a study of CD8 T cells in Susac syndrome (dated by TCRdb to 2018 to 2020). Broadly, across the study: The study used repertoire sequencing to test whether antigen drove CD8+ T cell activation and differentiation in Susac syndrome.

Here is what the overall study found, with its caveats: The study acknowledged that relatively few individuals were included in the TCR sequencing and HLA analysis.

RNA was extracted using the RNeasy kit, and about 0.45 to 1 microgram was reverse transcribed with random hexamers. The immunoSEQ multiplex PCR assay, which covers 54 Vbeta and 13 Jbeta segments, was used to amplify TCR beta CDR3 regions. PCR amplification bias was corrected using a synthetic template baseline for primer optimization and computational correction. Concerning the study's data processing: Reads were assigned to V, D and J genes according to IMGT and analyzed in immunoSEQ Analyzer, with only productive sequences retained. Clonality was calculated as one minus the Shannon entropy normalized by log2 of the number of productive unique sequences. For each patient and control, public and private clones were evaluated within the 100 most prevalent clones. Clones were defined as Susac-specific when absent from the healthy and MS cohorts, from fewer than 1,200 published viral clones and from other ImmuneACCESS disease sequences. TCRdb ran its own pipeline on the public reads, namely fastp trimming at Q25 and MiXCR clone calling, and kept in-frame beta chains. Each CDR3 protein gets just one entry, which takes the most common genes and DNA from the rows behind it. These V and J calls originate from TCRdb's pipeline instead of the authors' own analysis. Recorded for this sample are about 250,000 distinct CDR3 sequences; roughly 95% of them occurred a single time. The ten largest clones add up to 0.06% to 0.08% of the sample.

Peripheral blood CD8+ and CD4+ T cells from healthy donors, Susac syndrome patients and multiple sclerosis patients were profiled using high-throughput TCR beta sequencing. The multiple sclerosis controls were treatment-naive patients whose relapsing-remitting disease, either stable or active, fulfilled the revised McDonald criteria. Bulk CD8+ and CD4+ T cells were purified magnetically by negative isolation, whereas CD8+ TEMRA cells were enriched by FACS. Blood was collected in EDTA tubes and processed within 24 hours, with PBMCs isolated through density gradient centrifugation. PBMCs intended for TCR sequencing were frozen in liquid nitrogen and were later thawed in a 37 degrees C water bath. The sorted or isolated CD4+, CD8+ and CD8+ TEMRA cells had a purity of 90% or higher. Sequenced: CD4+ T cells from PBMCs. This clonotype was sampled from a human donor with multiple sclerosis.

The CDR3 protein is CSVKTGPNIQYF. The DNA is as follows: TGCAGCGTTAAGACAGGGCCAAACATTCAGTACTTC. This sequence uses TRBV29-1 and TRBJ2-4, and 7 bases in between align with TRBD1. From the germline V gene, CDR1 is SQVTM and CDR2 is ANQGSEA. Trimming leaves V shorter by 5 bases and J shorter by 6 bases, with the junction holding 4 bases beyond the gene matches. CDR3 length: 12 amino acids, cysteine to phenylalanine. Kept here is only the CDR3 DNA, which spans 36 bases and is read in frame from base 1.